What follows are 12 T cell receptor beta chains derived from one specimen sequenced in a study of regulatory T cells in long-lasting Graves disease. Arm-PCR of CDR3 regions and iRepertoire HTBI primers were the basis on which TCR beta libraries were built. TCRdb recomputed calls from the multiplex PCR reads with MiXCR, one row per CDR3 protein. The sample yields a few hundred thousand distinct CDR3 sequences, 20% to 25% seen once. The sample's time point: persistent/refractory GD, antithyroid drugs over 5 years with positive TRAb. RNA isolated from PBMCs was used to make the TCR library. The source material was peripheral blood mononuclear cells (PBMCs), sampled when the disease was refractory, from a patient treated with antithyroid drugs. The receptors here all came from a female donor with Graves disease.

This clonotype was counted only a few times. The chain links TRBV2 to TRBJ1-6; D is uncertain. Trimming shortened V by 6 bases and J by 0 bases, and 6 bases separated the two germline ends. CDR1 is SNHLY, CDR2 FYNNEI, per germline. The CDR3 length is 14 residues. CDR3 amino acids: CASSVDSYNSPLHF. The CDR3 region has the DNA TGTGCCAGCAGCGTAGACTCCTATAATTCACCCCTCCACTTT.

Ten or more counts support this clonotype. V gene TRBV18 combines with J gene TRBJ1-3; unclear D gene. Germline-derived CDR1 and CDR2 are KGHSH and LQKENI. The CDR3 spans 13 residues. V was cut by 3 bases and J by 4 bases, with 7 bases left in between. CDR3: CASSPEQGNTIYF. CDR3 sequence (DNA): TGTGCCAGCTCACCGGAACAGGGAAACACCATATATTTT.

This clonotype occurred many times. The rearrangement joins TRBV28 to TRBJ2-7; no clear D. Germline-derived CDR1 and CDR2 are MDHEN and SYDVKM. There are 10 residues in the CDR3. V lost 9 bases and J lost 2, with 5 bases in between. In nucleotides, the CDR3 is TGTGCCAGGGATCCCTACGAGCAGTACTTC. Its translation is CARDPYEQYF.

Only a few counts were recorded for this clonotype. The chain joins TRBV6-5 to TRBJ2-4; D is ambiguous. With 4 bases removed from V and 5 bases from J, the gap between germline ends came to 12 bases. This CDR3 is 14 amino acids long. Germline V gene data show CDR1 as MNHEY and CDR2 as SVGAGI. In DNA, the CDR3 is TGTGCCAGCAGTTTAGGAACAGAAGAAAACATTCAGTACTTC. Its translation: CASSLGTEENIQYF.

This clonotype turned up a few times. The chain carries TRBV15 and TRBJ1-5; D is undetermined. Germline V gene data show CDR1 as LNHNV and CDR2 as YYDKDF (reference sequence). The V gene lost 5 bases and the J gene lost 9 bases, with 14 bases spanning the gap. The CDR3 is 13 residues long. CDR3 DNA: TGTGCCACCAGCCGACCGTCCCCCTCGCCCCAGCATTTT. Translation gives CATSRPSPSPQHF.

The rearrangement uses TRBV20-1 and TRBJ1-2; unclear D gene. V shed 1 base and J shed 8 bases, with 11 bases lying between them. The CDR3 is 12 residues long. Germline CDR1 and CDR2: DFQATT and SNEGSKA (reference sequence). The CDR3 DNA reads as TGCAGTGCTAGAGGGGTTACCTTAGGCTACACCTTC. Amino acid sequence: CSARGVTLGYTF.

About this clonotype itself: Possible read error: a much larger clone is one base away. The chain links TRBV6-1 to TRBJ2-7, with D possibly TRBD1 on 6 matching bases. The CDR3 has 14 amino acids. V was shortened by 1 base and J by 0 bases, with 7 bases between the two germline ends. Germline V gene sequence: CDR1 MNHNS, CDR2 SASEGT. CDR3 sequence (DNA): TGTGCCAGCAGTGAAGACAGGGTCTCCTACGAGCAGTACTTC. This encodes CASSEDRVSYEQYF.

V and J are TRBV7-2 and TRBJ2-5; D ambiguous. Trimming cost V 3 bases and J 1 base, with 9 bases left between them. CDR3 length equals 14 residues. The germline gives CDR1 SGHTA, CDR2 FQGNSA. CDR3 coding DNA: TGTGCCAGCAGCTTCACCGAGTCCCAAGAGACCCAGTACTTC. It translates to CASSFTESQETQYF.

V and J are TRBV9 and TRBJ2-5, with 11 positions matching TRBD2. The CDR3 runs to 15 residues. Per the germline V gene, CDR1 is SGDLS and CDR2 is YYNGEE. Trimming at V came to 1 base and at J to 5 bases, leaving 4 bases not matched to a gene. The CDR3 sequence is CASSVTSGRGETQYF. CDR3 coding DNA: TGTGCCAGCAGCGTAACTAGCGGGAGAGGGGAGACCCAGTACTTC.

The chain employs TRBV19 and TRBJ1-5, with unresolved D. The CDR3 length is 15 residues. V lost 5 bases and J 4 bases, leaving 15 bases between the germline ends. The germline V gene encodes CDR1 LNHDA and CDR2 SQIVND (reference sequence). CDR3 DNA sequence: TGTGCCAGTAGTCTCCTGTCGGTGGGAAATCAGCCCCAGCATTTT. Translation: CASSLLSVGNQPQHF.

This clonotype was detected only a few times. The J gene is TRBJ1-1, the V gene TRBV4-3; the D gene is possibly TRBD1 (6 bases). The germline V gene encodes CDR1 LGHNA and CDR2 YSLEER. The CDR3 sequence is 15 residues long. Trimming cost V 3 bases and J 2 bases, with 13 bases left between them. The CDR3, as DNA: TGCGCCAGCAGCCAGGGGGCTATACTAAACACTGAAGCTTTCTTT. Its protein product is CASSQGAILNTEAFF.

This sequence joins TRBV7-8 and TRBJ2-2; no reliable D call. Trimming removed 5 bases from V and 6 bases from J, with 7 bases in between. Germline V CDR1 and CDR2: SGHVS, FQNEAQ. The CDR3 loop spans 12 amino acids. The CDR3 reads CASSHPPGELFF. The CDR3 DNA follows: TGTGCCAGCAGCCATCCTCCCGGGGAGCTGTTTTTT.